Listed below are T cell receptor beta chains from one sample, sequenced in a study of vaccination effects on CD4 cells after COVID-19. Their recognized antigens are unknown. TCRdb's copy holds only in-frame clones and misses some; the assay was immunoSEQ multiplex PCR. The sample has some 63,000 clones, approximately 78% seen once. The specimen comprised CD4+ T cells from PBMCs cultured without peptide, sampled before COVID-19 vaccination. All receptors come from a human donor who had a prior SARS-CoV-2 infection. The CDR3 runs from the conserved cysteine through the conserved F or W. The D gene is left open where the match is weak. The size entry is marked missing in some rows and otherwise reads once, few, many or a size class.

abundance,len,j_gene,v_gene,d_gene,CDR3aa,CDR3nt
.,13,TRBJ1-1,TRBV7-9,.,CASSFQRNTEAFF,TGTGCCAGCAGCTTTCAGCGGAACACTGAAGCTTTCTTT
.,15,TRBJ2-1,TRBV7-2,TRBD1,CASSARQGARNEQFF,TGTGCCAGCAGCGCCAGACAGGGGGCGCGCAATGAGCAGTTCTTC
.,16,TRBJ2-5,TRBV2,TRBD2,CASSETWRGSRETQYF,TGTGCCAGCAGTGAAACTTGGCGGGGGAGCCGGGAGACCCAGTACTTC
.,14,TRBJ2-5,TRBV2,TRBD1,CASSGWAGGETQYF,TGTGCCAGCAGTGGATGGGCAGGGGGTGAGACCCAGTACTTC
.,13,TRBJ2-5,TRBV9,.,CASSVAGSETQYF,TGTGCCAGCAGCGTAGCGGGGTCAGAGACCCAGTACTTC
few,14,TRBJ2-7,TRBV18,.,CASSPEAGPYEQYF,TGTGCCAGCTCACCAGAAGCAGGTCCCTACGAGCAGTACTTC
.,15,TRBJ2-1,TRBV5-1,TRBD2,CASSEGLAAYNEQFF,TGCGCCAGCAGCGAGGGACTAGCCGCCTACAATGAGCAGTTCTTC
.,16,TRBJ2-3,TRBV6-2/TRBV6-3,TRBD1,CASSSLRWTGLDTQYF,TGTGCCAGCAGTTCGCTACGCTGGACAGGCTTAGATACGCAGTATTTT
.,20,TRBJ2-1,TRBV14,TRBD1,CASSQDRFPEQGQAVDEQFF,TGTGCCAGCAGCCAAGATCGGTTTCCGGAACAGGGACAGGCAGTCGATGAGCAGTTCTTC
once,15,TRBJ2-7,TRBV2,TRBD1,CASSESRQGVGEQYF,TGTGCCAGCAGTGAATCGAGACAGGGGGTAGGTGAGCAGTACTTC
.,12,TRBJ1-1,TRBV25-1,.,CASSANNYEAFF,TGTGCCAGCAGTGCAAATAACTATGAAGCTTTCTTT
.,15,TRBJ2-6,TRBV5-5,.,CASSGGVSGANVLTF,TGTGCCAGCAGTGGGGGAGTCTCTGGGGCCAACGTCCTGACTTTC
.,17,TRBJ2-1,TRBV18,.,CASSPPVGAGVYNEQFF,TGTGCCAGCTCACCACCCGTGGGGGCTGGGGTATACAATGAGCAGTTCTTC
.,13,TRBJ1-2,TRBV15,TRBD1,CATSRDRGDGYTF,TGTGCCACCAGCAGGGACAGGGGAGATGGCTACACCTTC
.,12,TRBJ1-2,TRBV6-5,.,CASWGRNYGYTF,TGTGCCAGCTGGGGACGGAACTATGGCTACACCTTC
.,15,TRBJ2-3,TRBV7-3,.,CASSLIGAGQGTQYF,TGTGCCAGCAGCTTAATTGGGGCTGGGCAGGGCACGCAGTATTTT
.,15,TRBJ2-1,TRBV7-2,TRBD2,CASSPIAGIYNEQFF,TGTGCCAGCAGCCCCATAGCGGGAATATACAATGAGCAGTTCTTC
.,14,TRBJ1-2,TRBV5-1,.,CASSLDGQDYGYTF,TGCGCCAGCAGCTTGGACGGGCAGGACTATGGCTACACCTTC
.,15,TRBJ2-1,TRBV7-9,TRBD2,CASSLGSGAPGEQFF,TGTGCCAGCAGCTTAGGTAGCGGGGCGCCAGGGGAGCAGTTCTTC
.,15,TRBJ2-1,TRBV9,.,CASSVGLSTRNEQFF,TGTGCCAGCAGCGTAGGCCTATCTACAAGGAATGAGCAGTTCTTC
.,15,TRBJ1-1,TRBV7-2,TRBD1,CASSQQGRADTEAFF,TGTGCCAGCAGCCAACAGGGGCGGGCCGACACTGAAGCTTTCTTT